This TCR beta chain appears in the sequencing data of a study of regulatory T cells in long-lasting Graves disease. Study-level points and caveats: Public clonotype sharing was higher in persistent than newly diagnosed patients.

The authors built TCR beta libraries using iRepertoire HTBI primers and Arm-PCR of CDR3 regions. TCRdb fed the multiplex PCR reads into MiXCR, producing one record per CDR3 protein. This table has hundreds of thousands of distinct CDR3 sequences, about 30% appearing once. The CDR3 is 17 residues long. Germline V gene data show CDR1 as LNHDA and CDR2 as SQIVND (reference sequence). The J segment lost 1 base and the V segment lost 6 bases, leaving 9 bases of the junction unmatched. As for time point: persistent/refractory GD, antithyroid drugs over 5 years with positive TRAb. Making the TCR library involved RNA that had been extracted from PBMCs. A note on this clonotype: What it binds is not known.

This chain connects TRBV19 to TRBJ1-3, with 10 positions matching TRBD1. The TCR comes from a female donor with Graves disease. The starting material was peripheral blood mononuclear cells (PBMCs), obtained when the disease was refractory, from a patient treated with antithyroid drugs. The CDR3 DNA reads as TGTGCCAGTAGCCGCCGGGACAGGGGATCTTCTGGAAACACCATATATTTT. It codes for CASSRRDRGSSGNTIYF. Complete variable domain (other parts from reference TRBV19 and TRBJ1-3): DGGITQSPKYLFRKEGQNVTLSCEQNLNHDAMYWYRQDPGQGLRLIYYSQIVNDFQKGDIAEGYSVSREKKESFPLTVTSAQKNPTAFYLCASSRRDRGSSGNTIYFGEGSWLTVV.